This T cell receptor (beta chain) was recorded in a study of vaccination and CD4 T cells after COVID-19. Study-wide results and limits: Sampling was limited to relatively few convalescent patients, with no early post-infection timepoints studied.

Treatment described: approximately 10-day PBMC culture with coronavirus spike peptide pools or control peptides (ViraFEST assay). With the Oncomine TCR Beta short-read assay, DNA from cultured CD4+ T cells was sequenced. TCRdb ran MiXCR on the PCR reads and lists one entry per CDR3 protein. The table includes around 13,000 distinct CDR3 sequences, roughly 50% detected once. With respect to this clonotype: The antigen remains unidentified.

Germline CDR1 reads MDHEN; CDR2 reads SYDVKM. This CDR3 is 14 amino acids long. V lost 3 bases, J lost 3 bases, and 10 bases lay in between. Sequenced: CD4+ T cells from blood, cultured in vitro. This chain connects TRBV28 to TRBJ2-3; D unresolved. The TCR comes from a human donor who had recovered from COVID-19. This CDR3 is CASSLPIPTDTQYF. The CDR3 DNA sequence: TGTGCCAGCAGTTTGCCAATCCCGACAGATACGCAGTATTTT.